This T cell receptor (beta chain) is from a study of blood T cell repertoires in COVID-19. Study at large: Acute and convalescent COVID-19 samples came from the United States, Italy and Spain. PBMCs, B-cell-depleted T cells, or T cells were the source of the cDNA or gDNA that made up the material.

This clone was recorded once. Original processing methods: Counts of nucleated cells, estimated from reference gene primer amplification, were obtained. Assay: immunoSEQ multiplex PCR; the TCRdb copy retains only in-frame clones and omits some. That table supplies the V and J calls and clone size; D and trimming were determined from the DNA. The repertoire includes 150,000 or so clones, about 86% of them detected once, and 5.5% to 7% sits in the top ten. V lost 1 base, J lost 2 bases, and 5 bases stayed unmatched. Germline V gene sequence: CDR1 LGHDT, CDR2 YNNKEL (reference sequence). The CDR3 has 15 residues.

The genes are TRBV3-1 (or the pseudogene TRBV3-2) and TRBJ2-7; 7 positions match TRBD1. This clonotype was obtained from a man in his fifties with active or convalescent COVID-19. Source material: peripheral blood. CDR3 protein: CASSQVSTGAYEQYF. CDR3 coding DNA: TGTGCCAGCAGCCAAGTGTCAACAGGGGCCTACGAGCAGTACTTC.